One sample yielded the 22 T cell receptor beta chains listed below, sequenced in a study of OX40 agonist ivuxolimab in advanced cancers. Using immunoSEQ multiplex PCR, the repertoire was profiled, and TCRdb retains in-frame clones only, with some absent. Seen here are 94,000 or so clones, approximately 84% observed once, and the top ten hold around 5.8%. The sequencing here drew on CD4+ or CD8+ T cells sorted from blood, taken in a trial of the OX40 agonist ivuxolimab. The receptors were gathered from an adult with an advanced solid tumor such as melanoma, head and neck, liver or kidney cancer.

The chain employs TRBV6-1 and TRBJ2-3; 9 bases align to TRBD1. Germline CDR1 is MNHNS and CDR2 is SASEGT. The CDR3 sequence is 14 residues long. Trimming at V came to 5 bases and at J to 6 bases, leaving 6 bases not matched to a gene. CDR3 DNA: TGTGCCAGCAGTACCGGACAGGGGTACGATACGCAGTATTTT. Translation: CASSTGQGYDTQYF.

The genes are TRBV6-5 and TRBJ1-5; D uncertain. Trimming removed 7 bases from V and 3 bases from J, with 16 bases in between. The CDR3 spans 15 residues. The germline CDR1 and CDR2 sequences are MNHEY and SVGAGI. CDR3 loop: CASNWRAGDNQPQHF. The CDR3 DNA reads TGTGCCAGCAATTGGAGGGCCGGGGACAATCAGCCCCAGCATTTT.

This chain joins TRBV7-3 and TRBJ1-6; D remains ambiguous. V was pared by 5 bases and J by 9 bases, with 11 bases between. Germline lookup yields CDR1 SGHTA and CDR2 FQGTGA. The length of the CDR3 is 13 residues. CDR3 region: CASSPEGGSPLHF. The CDR3 nucleotides read TGTGCCAGCAGCCCAGAGGGTGGTTCACCCCTCCACTTT.

The chain carries TRBV5-4 and TRBJ2-1; D may be TRBD2 (6 bases). V lost 0 bases to trimming and J lost 6 bases, with 10 bases between them. The germline V gene has CDR1 SGHNT and CDR2 YYREEE (reference sequence). The CDR3 contains 14 residues. The CDR3 coding sequence is TGTGCCAGCAGCTTGGAGGGACTTGTCAATGAGCAGTTCTTC. This encodes CASSLEGLVNEQFF. Based on the CDR3 plus reference TRBV5-4 and TRBJ2-1, the full variable domain is ETGVTQSPTHLIKTRGQQVTLRCSSQSGHNTVSWYQQALGQGPQFIFQYYREEENGRGNFPPRFSGLQFPNYSSELNVNALELDDSALYLCASSLEGLVNEQFFGPGTRLTVL.

V and J are TRBV29-1 and TRBJ1-4, with TRBD1 identical over 7 bases. CDR1 is SQVTM, CDR2 ANQGSEA, per germline. The CDR3 is made up of 16 amino acids. V lost 7 bases and J lost 5; bases outside the gene matches: 16. The CDR3 reads CSAVGHRGGGNEKLFF. CDR3 nucleotides: TGCAGCGCTGTGGGACACAGGGGCGGCGGGAATGAAAAACTGTTTTTT.

This chain links TRBV15 with TRBJ1-5; D call uncertain. The CDR3 length is 15 residues. CDR1 and CDR2 (germline): LNHNV, YYDKDF (reference sequence). V lost 0 bases and J 5 bases, leaving 11 bases between the germline ends. The CDR3 DNA reads as TGTGCCACCAGCAGAGATAGCGGGCCGGATCAGCCCCAGCATTTT. Protein product: CATSRDSGPDQPQHF.

The chain carries TRBV7-9 and TRBJ1-1; unclear D gene. The V and J ends lost 0 bases and 8 bases respectively, with 16 bases between them. Germline lookup yields CDR1 SEHNR and CDR2 FQNEAQ (reference sequence). This CDR3 is built from 15 residues. CDR3 sequence reads: CASSLAKGRPSEAFF. The CDR3 nucleotides read TGTGCCAGCAGCTTAGCGAAAGGGCGACCGTCCGAAGCTTTCTTT. Variable domain in full (rest from reference TRBV7-9 and TRBJ1-1): DTGVSQNPRHKITKRGQNVTFRCDPISEHNRLYWYRQTLGQGPEFLTYFQNEAQLEKSRLLSDRFSAERPKGSFSTLEIQRTEQGDSAMYLCASSLAKGRPSEAFFGQGTRLTVV.

The chain is built from TRBV7-2 and TRBJ1-2; D perhaps matches TRBD1 (5 bases). There are 14 residues in the CDR3. The V gene lost 5 bases and the J gene lost 4 bases, with 14 bases spanning the gap. The V gene's germline CDR1 is SGHTA and CDR2 FQGNSA. CDR3 region: CASSGPTGPYGYTF. CDR3 nucleotides: TGTGCCAGCAGCGGACCTACAGGACCCTATGGCTACACCTTC.

This rearrangement joins TRBV18 to TRBJ1-1; no firm D call. Trimming removed 3 bases from V and 0 bases from J, with 14 bases in between. From germline, CDR1 is KGHSH and CDR2 LQKENI. The CDR3 extends over 16 amino acids. CDR3 residues: CASSPFQLGVNTEAFF. The CDR3 bases are TGTGCCAGCTCACCCTTTCAACTGGGAGTGAACACTGAAGCTTTCTTT.

The CDR3 DNA follows: TGTGCCAGCAGCTTGGGACTAGCGGGACTCACAGATACGCAGTATTTT. Translating it yields CASSLGLAGLTDTQYF. The gene calls are TRBV7-2 and TRBJ2-3, with 13 bases fitting TRBD2. J gave up 2 bases and V 3 bases, and 2 bases lay outside the gene matches. The germline CDR1 and CDR2 sequences are SGHTA and FQGNSA. This CDR3 spans 16 amino acids.

The chain has TRBV9 and TRBJ2-3, with TRBD1 identical over 7 bases. V was clipped by 3 bases and J by 11 bases; unmatched bases: 12. CDR1 and CDR2 (germline): SGDLS, YYNGEE. The CDR3 covers 14 residues. CDR3 in DNA: TGTGCCAGCAGCGCCGGGACAGTGGGATTCGGGCAGTATTTT. Translating gives CASSAGTVGFGQYF.

The chain combines TRBV12-5 with TRBJ2-5; D unresolved. Germline-derived CDR1 and CDR2 are LGHNT and FRNRAP. V was trimmed by 1 base and J by 4 bases, leaving 1 base between them. The CDR3 length is 11 residues. For the CDR3, the DNA is TGTGCTAGTGGTTTGGGAGAGACCCAGTACTTC. It is translated as CASGLGETQYF.

Regarding this clone: Its ends do not fully match the called genes, so a read error is possible. V is TRBV7-9 and J is TRBJ1-1, with a possible D match to TRBD1 (6 bases). CDR1 is SEHNR and CDR2 is FQNEAQ in the germline V gene (reference sequence). CDR3 length: 12 amino acids. CDR3 amino acids: CASSLVRGESLF. Written as DNA, the CDR3 is TGTGCCAGCAGCTTAGTCAGGGGCGAATCCCTCTTT.

In its sample, this clone was seen a few times. The V and J genes are TRBV15 and TRBJ1-3; D might be TRBD1 (6 bases). This CDR3 has 16 amino acids. The V end was cut by 1 base, the J end by 4 bases, with 14 bases between. The germline V gene has CDR1 LNHNV and CDR2 YYDKDF (reference sequence). CDR3 amino acids: CATSRGTGRTGNTIYF. In nucleotides, the CDR3 is TGTGCCACCAGCAGAGGAACAGGGCGAACCGGAAACACCATATATTTT.

The genes are TRBV7-9 and TRBJ2-7; possibly TRBD1 or TRBD2 for D (7 bases each). The germline V gene encodes CDR1 SEHNR and CDR2 FQNEAQ (reference sequence). The CDR3 contains 15 residues. The V end was cut by 2 bases, the J end by 9 bases, with 20 bases between. In DNA, the CDR3 is TGTGCCAGCAGCTTATCGACAGGGAGCGGGACGGGGCAGTACTTC. It translates to CASSLSTGSGTGQYF.

The chain combines TRBV4-3 with TRBJ2-1; D call uncertain. CDR3 length equals 13 residues. CDR1 and CDR2 from the germline V gene are LGHNA and YSLEER. Trimming took 0 bases from V and 10 from J, leaving 10 bases between them. The DNA of the CDR3 is TGCGCCAGCAGCCAAGATCTGGGTCTAGAGCAGTTCTTC. It specifies CASSQDLGLEQFF.

The chain recombines TRBV2 with TRBJ1-2; D is unresolved. Looked up from germline, CDR1 is SNHLY and CDR2 is FYNNEI. The CDR3 has 15 amino acids. Trimming took 4 bases from V and 2 from J, leaving 14 bases between them. The CDR3 DNA is TGTGCCAGCAGTGGAGAGTGGAGCGAAAACTATGGCTACACCTTC. Residues: CASSGEWSENYGYTF.

The chain combines TRBV2 with TRBJ2-3; 11 bases fit TRBD2. The V gene's germline CDR1 is SNHLY and CDR2 FYNNEI. CDR3 length equals 16 residues. Losses at the gene ends were 4 bases for V and 0 bases for J; bases not matched to a gene: 3. CDR3 amino acids: CASSVGTSGSTDTQYF. CDR3 bases: TGTGCCAGCAGTGTCGGGACTAGCGGTAGCACAGATACGCAGTATTTT.

The chain combines TRBV12-5 with TRBJ1-1, with no clear D. The germline V and J ends were trimmed by 6 bases and 1 base, with 6 bases remaining between them. The germline V gene encodes CDR1 LGHNT and CDR2 FRNRAP. This CDR3 spans 12 amino acids. The CDR3 DNA follows: TGTGCTAGTGGCTCAGGGAACACTGAAGCTTTCTTT. Amino acid sequence: CASGSGNTEAFF.

The CDR3: CASSSSGGIVPEQFF. CDR3 DNA sequence: TGTGCCAGCAGCTCAAGCGGGGGGATAGTTCCTGAGCAGTTCTTC. The gene calls are TRBV7-9 and TRBJ2-1; 9 bases match TRBD2. The germline V gene encodes CDR1 SEHNR and CDR2 FQNEAQ (reference sequence). The J segment lost 9 bases and the V segment lost 4 bases, leaving 10 bases of the junction unmatched. The CDR3 is 15 amino acids.

The V and J genes are TRBV6-6 and TRBJ2-7, with 7 bases lining up with TRBD1. In germline, CDR1 is MNHNY, CDR2 SVGAGI (reference sequence). Trimming removed 5 bases from V and 6 bases from J; junction bases left unmatched: 10. This CDR3 has 14 amino acids. The CDR3 DNA is TGTGCCAGCAGTCCCGGACAGGAGACTGGCGAGCAGTACTTC. Residues: CASSPGQETGEQYF.

The chain combines TRBV30 with TRBJ1-2; D remains ambiguous. This CDR3 has 13 amino acids. The V gene lost 1 base and the J gene lost 8 bases, with 14 bases spanning the gap. From germline, CDR1 is GTSNPN and CDR2 SVGIG (reference sequence). For the CDR3, the DNA is TGTGCCTGGAGTGCAACTTCGAGAAGGGGCTACACCTTC. It yields the protein CAWSATSRRGYTF.